This T cell receptor beta chain was sequenced for a study of blood T cells in healthy people across ages. CDR1 DFQATT and CDR2 SNEGSKA come from the germline V gene (reference sequence). The CDR3 is 15 residues long. V was pared by 2 bases and J by 2 bases, with 15 bases between. Sample-barcoded 5' priming and a J-beta primer mix drove a second PCR of 7 to 11 cycles. Via MiXCR, TCRdb re-called the 5' RACE reads, giving one row per CDR3 protein. The sample carries approximately 800,000 distinct CDR3 sequences, about 55% recorded once. Points on this clonotype: Antigen unknown.

General study results and limits: Comparison with aged donors showed that long-lived donors had more naive CD4+ cells and higher diversity.

The authors drew approximately 10 milliliters of peripheral blood from each donor. The gene calls are TRBV20-1 and TRBJ2-5, with D maybe TRBD1 (6 bases). The sequenced material came from blood. This TCR came from a man aged 80 or over in good health. The CDR3 loop is CSARHPGHAQETQYF. For the CDR3, the DNA is TGCAGTGCTAGACATCCGGGACATGCTCAAGAGACCCAGTACTTC.